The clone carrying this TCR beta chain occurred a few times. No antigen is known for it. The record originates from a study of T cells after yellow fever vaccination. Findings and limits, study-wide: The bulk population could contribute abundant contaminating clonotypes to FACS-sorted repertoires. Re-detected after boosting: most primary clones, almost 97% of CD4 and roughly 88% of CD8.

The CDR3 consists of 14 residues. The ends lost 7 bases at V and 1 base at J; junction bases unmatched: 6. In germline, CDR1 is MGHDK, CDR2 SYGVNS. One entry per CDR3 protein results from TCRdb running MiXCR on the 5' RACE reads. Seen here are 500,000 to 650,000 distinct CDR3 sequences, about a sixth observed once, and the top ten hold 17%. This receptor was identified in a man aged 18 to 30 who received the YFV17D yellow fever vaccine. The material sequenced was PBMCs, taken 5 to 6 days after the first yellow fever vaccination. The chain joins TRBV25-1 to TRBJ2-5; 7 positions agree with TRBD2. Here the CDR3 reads CASTPGGFQETQYF. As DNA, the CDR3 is TGTGCCAGCACTCCCGGGGGGTTCCAAGAGACCCAGTACTTC. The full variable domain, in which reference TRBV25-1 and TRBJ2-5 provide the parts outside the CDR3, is EADIYQTPRYLVIGTGKKITLECSQTMGHDKMYWYQQDPGMELHLIHYSYGVNSTEKGDLSSESTVSRIRTEHFPLTLESARPSHTSQYLCASTPGGFQETQYFGPGTRLLVL.